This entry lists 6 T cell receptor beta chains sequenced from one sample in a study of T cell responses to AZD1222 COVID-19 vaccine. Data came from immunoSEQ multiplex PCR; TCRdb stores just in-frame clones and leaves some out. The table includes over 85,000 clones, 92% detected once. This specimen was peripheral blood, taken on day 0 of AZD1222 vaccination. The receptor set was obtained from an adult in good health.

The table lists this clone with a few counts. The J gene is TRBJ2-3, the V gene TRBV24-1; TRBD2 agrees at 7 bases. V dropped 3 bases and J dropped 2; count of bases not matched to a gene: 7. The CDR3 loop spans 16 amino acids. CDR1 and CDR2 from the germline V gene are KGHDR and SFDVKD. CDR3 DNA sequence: TGTGCCACCAGTGATGGGGACTACGCATTCACAGATACGCAGTATTTT. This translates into CATSDGDYAFTDTQYF.

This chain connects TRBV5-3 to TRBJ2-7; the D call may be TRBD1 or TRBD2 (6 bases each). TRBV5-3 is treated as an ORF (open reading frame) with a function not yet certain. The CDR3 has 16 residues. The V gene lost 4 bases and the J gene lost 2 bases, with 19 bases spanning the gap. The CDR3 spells CARSLPTGGAPYEQYF. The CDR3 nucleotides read TGTGCCAGAAGCCTACCGACAGGAGGGGCCCCCTACGAGCAGTACTTC.

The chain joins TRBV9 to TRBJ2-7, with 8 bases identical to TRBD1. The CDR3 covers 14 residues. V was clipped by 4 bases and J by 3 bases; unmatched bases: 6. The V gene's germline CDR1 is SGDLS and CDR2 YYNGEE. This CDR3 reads CASSLGTGVYEQYF. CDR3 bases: TGTGCCAGCAGCCTCGGGACAGGAGTCTACGAGCAGTACTTC.

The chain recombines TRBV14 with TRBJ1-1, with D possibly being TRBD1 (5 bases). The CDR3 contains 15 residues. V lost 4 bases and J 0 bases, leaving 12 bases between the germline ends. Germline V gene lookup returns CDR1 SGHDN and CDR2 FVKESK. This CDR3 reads CASSPTPTVNTEAFF. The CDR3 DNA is TGTGCCAGCAGCCCAACCCCGACAGTGAACACTGAAGCTTTCTTT.

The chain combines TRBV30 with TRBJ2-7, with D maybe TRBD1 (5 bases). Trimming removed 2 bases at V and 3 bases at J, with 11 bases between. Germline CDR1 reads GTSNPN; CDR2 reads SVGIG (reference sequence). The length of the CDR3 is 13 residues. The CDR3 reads CAWSMDKYYEQYF. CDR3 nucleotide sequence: TGTGCCTGGAGTATGGACAAATACTACGAGCAGTACTTC.

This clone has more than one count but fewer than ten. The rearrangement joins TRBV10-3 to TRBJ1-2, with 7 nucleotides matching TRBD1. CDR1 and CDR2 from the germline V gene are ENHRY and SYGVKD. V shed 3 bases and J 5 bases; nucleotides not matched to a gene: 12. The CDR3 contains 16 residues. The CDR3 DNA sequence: TGTGCCATCAGTGAAGGTCTCCCGGGACAGCGATATGGCTACACCTTC. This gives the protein CAISEGLPGQRYGYTF.